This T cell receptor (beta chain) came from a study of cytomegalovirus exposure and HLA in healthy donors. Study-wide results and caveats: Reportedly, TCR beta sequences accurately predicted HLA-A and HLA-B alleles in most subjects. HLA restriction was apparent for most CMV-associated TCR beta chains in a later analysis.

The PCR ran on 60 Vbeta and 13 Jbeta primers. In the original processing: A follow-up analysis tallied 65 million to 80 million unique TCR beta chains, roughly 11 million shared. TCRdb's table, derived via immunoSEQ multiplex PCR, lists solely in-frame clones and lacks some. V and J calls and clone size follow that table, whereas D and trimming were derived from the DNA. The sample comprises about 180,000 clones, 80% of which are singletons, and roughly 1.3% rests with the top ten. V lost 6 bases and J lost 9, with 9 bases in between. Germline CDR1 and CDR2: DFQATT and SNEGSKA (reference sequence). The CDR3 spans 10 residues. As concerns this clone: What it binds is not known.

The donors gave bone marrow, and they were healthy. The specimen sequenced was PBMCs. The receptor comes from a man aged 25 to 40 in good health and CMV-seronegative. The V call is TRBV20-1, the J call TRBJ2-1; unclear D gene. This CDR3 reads CSAFNTEQFF. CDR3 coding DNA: TGCAGTGCCTTCAACACTGAGCAGTTCTTC.